A selection of T cell receptor beta chains follows, all from one sample in a study of cytomegalovirus exposure and HLA in healthy donors. Measured with immunoSEQ multiplex PCR; TCRdb has only the in-frame clones, and not every one. The repertoire holds some 98,000 clones, roughly 80% seen once, with around 10% in the top ten. The sample was PBMCs. These receptors were collected from a human donor in good health. CDR3s include the opening cysteine and the closing phenylalanine or tryptophan. The D gene is left open where the match is weak. A clone size is listed for some rows: how often the clone was seen (once, few, many), or a class if it is expanded.

j_call,clone_size,d_call,v_call,cdr3_nt,cdr3_aa
TRBJ2-4,.,TRBD2,TRBV7-9,TGTGCCAGCGACGGGGGAGGGGTCAAAAACATTCAGTACTTC,CASDGGGVKNIQYF
TRBJ1-2,.,TRBD1,TRBV27,TGTGCCAGCAGTTTCCGGACAGGGAGCTATGGCTACACCTTC,CASSFRTGSYGYTF
TRBJ1-6,.,.,TRBV5-1,TGCGCCAGCAGAGAGGGAGTCGGTAATTCACCCCTCCACTTT,CASREGVGNSPLHF
TRBJ1-5,.,TRBD1,TRBV13,TGTGCCAGCAGCCCCGACGAGCCTACCGGGACAGCAAATCAGCCCCAGCATTTT,CASSPDEPTGTANQPQHF
TRBJ1-5,.,.,TRBV19,TGTGCCAGTAGTATCCCCAGGGCCGTTAGCAATCAGCCCCAGCATTTT,CASSIPRAVSNQPQHF
TRBJ2-1,.,.,TRBV4-1,TGCGCCAGCAGCCATAACAGGGTTCATGAGCAGTTCTTC,CASSHNRVHEQFF
TRBJ2-1,.,.,TRBV29-1,TGCAGCGGCGGCAATGAGCAGTTCTTC,CSGGNEQFF
TRBJ2-7,.,.,TRBV18,TGTGCCAGCTCACCATCTAGGGGGACCCTCTCCTACGAGCAGTACTTC,CASSPSRGTLSYEQYF
TRBJ2-5,.,TRBD2,TRBV27,TGTGCCAGCAGACCCATAGCGGGGGGCGAGCAAGAGACCCAGTACTTC,CASRPIAGGEQETQYF
TRBJ1-1,.,.,TRBV11-2,TGTGCCAGCAGCTCGTACTTAAACCTTGAACGGGACACTGAAGCTTTCTTT,CASSSYLNLERDTEAFF
TRBJ2-1,.,.,TRBV7-3,TGTGCCAGCAGCTTAAGCGGGGGCCCAAACAATGAGCAGTTCTTC,CASSLSGGPNNEQFF
TRBJ1-3,once,.,TRBV5-1,TGCGCCAGCAGCTTGGCACTCGGCGGGAGCTCTGGAAACACCATATATTTT,CASSLALGGSSGNTIYF
TRBJ2-1,.,TRBD2,TRBV4-2,TGTGCCAGCAGCCAGCGGACTAGCGATTACAATGAGCAGTTCTTC,CASSQRTSDYNEQFF
TRBJ2-2,few,TRBD2,TRBV5-1,TGCGCCAGCAGCAGGATGAGCGGGGGTGTCACCGGGGAGCTGTTTTTT,CASSRMSGGVTGELFF
TRBJ2-1,.,TRBD2,TRBV6-5,TGTGCCAGCAGTCGTTACTGGGGGGGTGAGCAGTTCTTC,CASSRYWGGEQFF
TRBJ1-2,.,.,TRBV7-9,TGTGCCAGCAGCTTAGTCGGGGATCCGAGCTACACCTTC,CASSLVGDPSYTF
TRBJ2-1,few,TRBD2,TRBV19,TGTGCCAGTAGCCGACAACTAGCGGGCCTCTACAATGAGCAGTTCTTC,CASSRQLAGLYNEQFF
TRBJ2-7,few,TRBD2,TRBV5-6,TGTGCCAGCAGCCCCGGGACTAGCGGGTACGAGCAGTACTTC,CASSPGTSGYEQYF
TRBJ2-7,.,TRBD1,TRBV2,TGTGCCATTCCGGGACAGGGGTCCCACGAGCAGTACTTC,CAIPGQGSHEQYF
TRBJ1-1,.,.,TRBV7-8,TGTGCCAGCAGCTTAGCTATGTCCTGGAGGACTGAAGCTTTCTTT,CASSLAMSWRTEAFF